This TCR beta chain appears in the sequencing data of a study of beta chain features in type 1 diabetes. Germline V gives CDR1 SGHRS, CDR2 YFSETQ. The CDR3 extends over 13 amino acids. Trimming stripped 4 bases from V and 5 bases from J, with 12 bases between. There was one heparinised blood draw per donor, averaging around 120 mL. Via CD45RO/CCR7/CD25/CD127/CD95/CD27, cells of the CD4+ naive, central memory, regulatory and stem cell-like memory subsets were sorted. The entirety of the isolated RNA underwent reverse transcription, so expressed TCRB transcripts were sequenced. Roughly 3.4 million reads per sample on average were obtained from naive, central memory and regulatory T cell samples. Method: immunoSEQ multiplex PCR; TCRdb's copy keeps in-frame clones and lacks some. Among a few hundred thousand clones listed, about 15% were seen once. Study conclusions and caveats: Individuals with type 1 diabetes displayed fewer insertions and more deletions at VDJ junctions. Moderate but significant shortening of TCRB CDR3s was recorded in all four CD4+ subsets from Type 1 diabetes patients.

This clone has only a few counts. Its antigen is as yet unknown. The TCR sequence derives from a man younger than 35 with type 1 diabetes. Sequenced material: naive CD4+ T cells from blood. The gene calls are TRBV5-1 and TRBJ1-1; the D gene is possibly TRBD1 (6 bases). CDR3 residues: CASSATGWTEAFF. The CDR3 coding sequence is TGCGCCAGCAGCGCCACAGGGTGGACTGAAGCTTTCTTT.